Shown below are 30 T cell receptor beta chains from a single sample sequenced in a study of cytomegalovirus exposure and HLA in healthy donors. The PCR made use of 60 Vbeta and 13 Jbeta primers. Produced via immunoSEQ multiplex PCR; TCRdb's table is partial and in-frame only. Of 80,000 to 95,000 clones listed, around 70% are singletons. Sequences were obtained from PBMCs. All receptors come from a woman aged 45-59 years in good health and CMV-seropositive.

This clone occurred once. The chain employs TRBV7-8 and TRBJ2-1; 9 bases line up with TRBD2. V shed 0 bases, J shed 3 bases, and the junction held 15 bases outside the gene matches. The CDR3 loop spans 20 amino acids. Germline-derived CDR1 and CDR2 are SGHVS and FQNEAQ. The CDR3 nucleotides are TGTGCCAGCAGCTTAGCGATGAGTCAGGCTAGCGGGAAGGTCTACAATGAGCAGTTCTTC. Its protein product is CASSLAMSQASGKVYNEQFF.

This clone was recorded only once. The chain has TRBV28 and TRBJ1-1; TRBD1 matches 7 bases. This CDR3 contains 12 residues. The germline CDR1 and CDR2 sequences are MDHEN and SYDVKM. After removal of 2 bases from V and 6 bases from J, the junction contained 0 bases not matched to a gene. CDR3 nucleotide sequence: TGTGCCAGCAGTTTACAGGGGGCTGAAGCTTTCTTT. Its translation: CASSLQGAEAFF.

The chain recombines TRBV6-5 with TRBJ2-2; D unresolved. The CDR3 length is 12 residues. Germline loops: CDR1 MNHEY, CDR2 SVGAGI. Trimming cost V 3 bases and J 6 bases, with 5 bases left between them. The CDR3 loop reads CASSYIAGELFF. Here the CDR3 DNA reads TGTGCCAGCAGTTATATCGCCGGGGAGCTGTTTTTT.

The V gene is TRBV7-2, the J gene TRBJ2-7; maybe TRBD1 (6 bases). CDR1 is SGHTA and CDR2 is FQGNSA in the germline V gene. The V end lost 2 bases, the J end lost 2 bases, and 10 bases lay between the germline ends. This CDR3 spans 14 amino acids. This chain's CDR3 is CASSLSGAPYEQYF. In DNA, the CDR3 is TGTGCCAGCAGCTTATCAGGGGCCCCCTACGAGCAGTACTTC.

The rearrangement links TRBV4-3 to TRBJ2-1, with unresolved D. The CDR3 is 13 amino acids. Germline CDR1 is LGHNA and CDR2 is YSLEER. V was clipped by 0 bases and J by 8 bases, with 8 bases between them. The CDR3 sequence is CASSQDHGYEQFF. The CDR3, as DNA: TGCGCCAGCAGCCAAGATCACGGGTATGAGCAGTTCTTC.

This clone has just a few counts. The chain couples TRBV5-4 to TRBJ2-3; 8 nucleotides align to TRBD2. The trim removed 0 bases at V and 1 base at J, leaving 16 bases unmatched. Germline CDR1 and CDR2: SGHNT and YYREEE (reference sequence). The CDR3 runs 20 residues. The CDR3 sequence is CASSLAPTGGPSGGTDTQYF. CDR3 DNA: TGTGCCAGCAGCTTGGCCCCTACGGGAGGGCCGAGTGGGGGCACAGATACGCAGTATTTT. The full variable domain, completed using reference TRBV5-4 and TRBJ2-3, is ETGVTQSPTHLIKTRGQQVTLRCSSQSGHNTVSWYQQALGQGPQFIFQYYREEENGRGNFPPRFSGLQFPNYSSELNVNALELDDSALYLCASSLAPTGGPSGGTDTQYFGPGTRLTVL.

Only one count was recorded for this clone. The CDR3 loop reads CASSVGQMDSPLHF. The CDR3 bases are TGCGCCAGCAGCGTGGGACAGATGGACTCACCCCTCCACTTT. This sequence joins TRBV5-1 and TRBJ1-6, with 7 nucleotides matching TRBD1. V was clipped by 4 bases and J by 10 bases; unmatched bases: 8. The length of the CDR3 is 14 residues. Germline lookup yields CDR1 SGHRS and CDR2 YFSETQ.

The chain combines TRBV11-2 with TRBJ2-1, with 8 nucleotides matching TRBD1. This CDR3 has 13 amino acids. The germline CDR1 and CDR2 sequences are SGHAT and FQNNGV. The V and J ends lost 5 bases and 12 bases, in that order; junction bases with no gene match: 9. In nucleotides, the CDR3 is TGTGCCAGCAGCCAGGACAGGGCCGTCGGGCAGTTCTTC. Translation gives CASSQDRAVGQFF.

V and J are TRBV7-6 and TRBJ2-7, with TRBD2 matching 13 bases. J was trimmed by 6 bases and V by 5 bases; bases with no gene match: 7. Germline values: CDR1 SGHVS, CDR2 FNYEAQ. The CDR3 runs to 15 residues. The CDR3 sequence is CASSDAGLAGVEQYF. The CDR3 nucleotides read TGTGCCAGCAGCGATGCAGGACTAGCGGGAGTCGAGCAGTACTTC.

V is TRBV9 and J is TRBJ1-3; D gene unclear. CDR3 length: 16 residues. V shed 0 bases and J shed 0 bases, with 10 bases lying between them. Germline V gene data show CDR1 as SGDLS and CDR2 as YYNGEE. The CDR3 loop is CASSVELRSSGNTIYF. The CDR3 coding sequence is TGTGCCAGCAGCGTAGAGTTACGGAGCTCTGGAAACACCATATATTTT.

The CDR3 nucleotides read TGTGCCAGCAGTTTCCGCGGGGATCAGCCCCAGCATTTT. This codes for CASSFRGDQPQHF. The gene calls are TRBV28 and TRBJ1-5, with no clear D. V lost 3 bases, J lost 5 bases, and 8 bases lay in between. Germline CDR1 and CDR2: MDHEN and SYDVKM. The CDR3 consists of 13 residues.

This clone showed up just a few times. The CDR3 region is CASSPKARDRGPGTEAFF. The CDR3 DNA is TGTGCCAGCAGCCCCAAGGCCCGGGACAGGGGGCCGGGAACTGAAGCTTTCTTT. The rearrangement links TRBV5-4 to TRBJ1-1, with TRBD1 identical over 12 bases. Germline V gene lookup returns CDR1 SGHNT and CDR2 YYREEE (reference sequence). This CDR3 has 18 amino acids. The V gene end was trimmed by 4 bases and the J gene end by 5 bases; junction bases not matched to a gene: 15.

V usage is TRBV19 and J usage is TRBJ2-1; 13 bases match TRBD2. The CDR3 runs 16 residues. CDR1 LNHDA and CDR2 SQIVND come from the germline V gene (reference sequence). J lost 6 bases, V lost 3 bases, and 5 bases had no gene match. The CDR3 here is CASSILRTSGSNEQFF. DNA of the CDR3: TGTGCCAGTAGTATCCTTCGGACTAGCGGGAGCAATGAGCAGTTCTTC.

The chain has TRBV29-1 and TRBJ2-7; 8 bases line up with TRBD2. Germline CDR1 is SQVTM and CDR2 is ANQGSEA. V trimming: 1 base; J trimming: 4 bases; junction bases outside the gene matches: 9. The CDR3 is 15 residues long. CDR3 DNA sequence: TGCAGCGTTGAAGGGATCGGGACTAGTCGGTACGAGCAGTACTTC. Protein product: CSVEGIGTSRYEQYF.

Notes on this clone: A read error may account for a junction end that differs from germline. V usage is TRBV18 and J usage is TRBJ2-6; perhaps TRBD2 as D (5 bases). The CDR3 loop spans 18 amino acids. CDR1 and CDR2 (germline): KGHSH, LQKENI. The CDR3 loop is CASAPFTDSNSGANVLTF. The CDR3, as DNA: TGTGCCAGCGCACCGTTTACGGACTCCAACTCTGGGGCCAACGTCCTGACTTTC.

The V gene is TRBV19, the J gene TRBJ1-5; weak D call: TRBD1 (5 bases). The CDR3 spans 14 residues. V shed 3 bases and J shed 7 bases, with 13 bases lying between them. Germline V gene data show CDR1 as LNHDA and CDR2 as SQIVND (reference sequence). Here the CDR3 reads CASSMMWGEQPQHF. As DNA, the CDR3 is TGTGCCAGTAGTATGATGTGGGGGGAACAGCCCCAGCATTTT.

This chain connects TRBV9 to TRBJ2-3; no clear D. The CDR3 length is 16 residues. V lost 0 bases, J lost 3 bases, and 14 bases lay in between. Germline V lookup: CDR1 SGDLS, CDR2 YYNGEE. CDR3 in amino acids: CASSVDPGSGTDTQYF. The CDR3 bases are TGTGCCAGCAGCGTAGACCCGGGTAGTGGGACAGATACGCAGTATTTT.

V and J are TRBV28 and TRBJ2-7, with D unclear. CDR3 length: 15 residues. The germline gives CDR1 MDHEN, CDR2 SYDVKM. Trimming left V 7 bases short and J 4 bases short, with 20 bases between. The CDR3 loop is CASTPRPGTLYEQYF. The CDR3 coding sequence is TGTGCCAGCACTCCCCGCCCAGGTACGCTATACGAGCAGTACTTC.

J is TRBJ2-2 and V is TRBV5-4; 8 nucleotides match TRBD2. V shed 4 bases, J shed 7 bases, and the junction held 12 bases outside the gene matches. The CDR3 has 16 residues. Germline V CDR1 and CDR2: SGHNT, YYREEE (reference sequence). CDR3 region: CASSNGLANHGGELFF. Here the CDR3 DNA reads TGTGCCAGCAGCAATGGACTAGCTAACCACGGCGGGGAGCTGTTTTTT.

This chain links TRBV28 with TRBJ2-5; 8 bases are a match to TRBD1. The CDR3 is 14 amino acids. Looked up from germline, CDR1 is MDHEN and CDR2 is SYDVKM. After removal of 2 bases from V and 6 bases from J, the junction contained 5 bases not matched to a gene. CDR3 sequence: CASSLRQGRQTQYF. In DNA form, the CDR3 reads TGTGCCAGCAGTTTACGACAGGGGAGGCAGACCCAGTACTTC.

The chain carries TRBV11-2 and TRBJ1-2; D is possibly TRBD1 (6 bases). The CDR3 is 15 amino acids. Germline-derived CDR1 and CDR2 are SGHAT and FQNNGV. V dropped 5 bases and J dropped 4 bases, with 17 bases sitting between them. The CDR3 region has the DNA TGTGCCAGCAGCCGATCCACAGGGACGGCCTATGGCTACACCTTC. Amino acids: CASSRSTGTAYGYTF.

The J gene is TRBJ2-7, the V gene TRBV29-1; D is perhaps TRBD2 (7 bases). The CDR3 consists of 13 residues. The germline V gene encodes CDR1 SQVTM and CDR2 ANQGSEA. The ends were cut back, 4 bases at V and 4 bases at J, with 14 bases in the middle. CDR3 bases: TGCAGCGTTGCGGGGGGCGGAGAGTACGAGCAGTACTTC. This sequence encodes CSVAGGGEYEQYF.

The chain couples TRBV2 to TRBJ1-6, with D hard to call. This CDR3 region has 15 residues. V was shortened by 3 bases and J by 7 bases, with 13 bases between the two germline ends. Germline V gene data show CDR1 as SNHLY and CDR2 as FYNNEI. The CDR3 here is CASSERSARNSPLHF. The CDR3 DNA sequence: TGTGCCAGCAGTGAGCGCTCTGCTAGGAATTCACCCCTCCACTTT.

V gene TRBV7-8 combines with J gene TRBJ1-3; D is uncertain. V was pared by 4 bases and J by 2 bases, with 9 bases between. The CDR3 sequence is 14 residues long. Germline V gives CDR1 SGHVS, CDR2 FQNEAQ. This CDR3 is CASSSRSTGNTIYF. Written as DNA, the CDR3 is TGTGCCAGCAGCTCCCGCTCTACTGGAAACACCATATATTTT.

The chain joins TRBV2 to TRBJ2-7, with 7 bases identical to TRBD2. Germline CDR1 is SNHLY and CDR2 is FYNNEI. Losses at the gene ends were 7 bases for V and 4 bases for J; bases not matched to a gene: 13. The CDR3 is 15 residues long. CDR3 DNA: TGTGCCAGCACCATCAGACTCGGCGGGGGATACGAGCAGTACTTC. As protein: CASTIRLGGGYEQYF.

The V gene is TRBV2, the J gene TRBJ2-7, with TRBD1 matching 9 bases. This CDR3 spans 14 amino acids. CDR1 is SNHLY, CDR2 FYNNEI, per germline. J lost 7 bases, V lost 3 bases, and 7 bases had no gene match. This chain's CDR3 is CASSEGQGVYEQYF. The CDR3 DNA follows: TGTGCCAGCAGTGAGGGACAGGGAGTGTATGAGCAGTACTTC.

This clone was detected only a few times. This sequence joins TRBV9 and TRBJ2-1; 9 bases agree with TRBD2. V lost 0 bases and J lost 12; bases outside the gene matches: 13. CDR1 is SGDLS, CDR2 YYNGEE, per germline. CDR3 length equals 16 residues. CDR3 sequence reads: CASSVAGQREAEGQFF. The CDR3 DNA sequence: TGTGCCAGCAGCGTAGCTGGTCAGCGGGAGGCCGAAGGGCAGTTCTTC.

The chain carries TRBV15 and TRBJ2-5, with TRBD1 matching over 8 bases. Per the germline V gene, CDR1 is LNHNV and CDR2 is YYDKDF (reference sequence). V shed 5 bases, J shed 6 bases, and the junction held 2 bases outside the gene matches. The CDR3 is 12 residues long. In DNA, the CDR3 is TGTGCCACCAGCTCAGGGGGCAAGACCCAGTACTTC. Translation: CATSSGGKTQYF. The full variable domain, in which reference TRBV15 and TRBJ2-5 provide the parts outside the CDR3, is DAMVIQNPRYQVTQFGKPVTLSCSQTLNHNVMYWYQQKSSQAPKLLFHYYDKDFNNEADTPDNFQSRRPNTSFCFLDIRSPGLGDTAMYLCATSSGGKTQYFGPGTRLLVL.

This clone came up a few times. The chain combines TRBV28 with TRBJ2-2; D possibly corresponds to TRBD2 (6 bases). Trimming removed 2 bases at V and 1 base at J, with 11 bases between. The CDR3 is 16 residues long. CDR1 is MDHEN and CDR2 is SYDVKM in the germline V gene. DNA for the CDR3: TGTGCCAGCAGTTTAAGCGAGGGAGGGAACACCGGGGAGCTGTTTTTT. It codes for CASSLSEGGNTGELFF.

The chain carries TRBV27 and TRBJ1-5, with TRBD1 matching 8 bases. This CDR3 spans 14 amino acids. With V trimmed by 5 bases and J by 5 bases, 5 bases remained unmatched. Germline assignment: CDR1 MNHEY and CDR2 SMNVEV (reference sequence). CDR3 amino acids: CASSPRQGYQPQHF. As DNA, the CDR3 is TGTGCCAGCAGTCCGAGACAGGGGTATCAGCCCCAGCATTTT.